This record concerns one T cell receptor (beta chain) sequence. As yet, its antigen is unknown. CDR1 and CDR2 (germline): GTSNPN, SVGIG (reference sequence). With V trimmed by 5 bases and J by 6 bases, 15 bases remained unmatched. The CDR3 spans 16 residues. The data originate from a study of CD8 T cells in ankylosing spondylitis. The study, taken as a whole, reports: Roughly eight highly homologous variants formed a TCR beta motif that appeared characteristic of ankylosing spondylitis blood.

As the method for making TCR beta libraries, quantitative 5'-RACE with molecular barcodes was used. MiXCR was run by TCRdb on the 5' RACE reads, yielding one entry per CDR3 protein. The sample records more than 300,000 distinct CDR3 sequences, roughly 8% being singletons. Material for sequencing was blood, either unsorted or a sorted T cell fraction (not recorded which). The receptor comes from a male donor with ankylosing spondylitis. The chain employs TRBV30 and TRBJ2-3; 9 bases map to TRBD2. The CDR3 reads CAWDPKLREGGDTQYF. DNA for the CDR3: TGTGCCTGGGATCCTAAGTTGCGGGAGGGTGGGGATACGCAGTATTTT. Complete variable domain (other parts from reference TRBV30 and TRBJ2-3): SQTIHQWPATLVQPVGSPLSLECTVEGTSNPNLYWYRQAAGRGLQLLFYSVGIGQISSEVPQNLSASRPQDRQFILSSKKLLLSDSGFYLCAWDPKLREGGDTQYFGPGTRLTVL.